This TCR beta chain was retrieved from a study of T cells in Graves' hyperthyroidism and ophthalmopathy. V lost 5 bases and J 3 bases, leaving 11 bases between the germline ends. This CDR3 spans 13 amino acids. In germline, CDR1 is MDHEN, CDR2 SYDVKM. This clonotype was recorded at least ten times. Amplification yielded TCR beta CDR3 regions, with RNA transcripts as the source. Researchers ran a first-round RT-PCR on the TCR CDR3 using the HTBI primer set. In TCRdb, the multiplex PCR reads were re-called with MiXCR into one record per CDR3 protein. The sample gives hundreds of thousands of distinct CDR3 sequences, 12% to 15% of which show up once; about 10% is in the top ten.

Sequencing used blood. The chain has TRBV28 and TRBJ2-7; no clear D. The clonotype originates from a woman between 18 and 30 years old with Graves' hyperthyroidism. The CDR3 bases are TGTGCCAGCAGTCCCGCGGACCGCTACGAGCAGTACTTC. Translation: CASSPADRYEQYF.